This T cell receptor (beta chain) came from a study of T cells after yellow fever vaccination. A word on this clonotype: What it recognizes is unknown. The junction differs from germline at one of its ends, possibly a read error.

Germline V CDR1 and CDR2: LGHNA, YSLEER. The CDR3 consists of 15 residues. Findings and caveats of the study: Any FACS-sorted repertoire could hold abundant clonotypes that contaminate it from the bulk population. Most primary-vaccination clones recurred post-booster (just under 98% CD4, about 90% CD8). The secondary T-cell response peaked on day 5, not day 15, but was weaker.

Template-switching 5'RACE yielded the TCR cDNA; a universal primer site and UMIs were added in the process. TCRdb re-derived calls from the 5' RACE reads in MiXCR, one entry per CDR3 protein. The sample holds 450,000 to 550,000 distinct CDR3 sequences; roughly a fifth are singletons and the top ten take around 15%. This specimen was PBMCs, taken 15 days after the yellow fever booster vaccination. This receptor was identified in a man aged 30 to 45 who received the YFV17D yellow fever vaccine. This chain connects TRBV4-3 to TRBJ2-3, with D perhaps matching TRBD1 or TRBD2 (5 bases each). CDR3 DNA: TGCGCCAGCAGCCAAGACCTTCGGGACCCAGAGACGCAGTATTTT. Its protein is CASSQDLRDPETQYF.